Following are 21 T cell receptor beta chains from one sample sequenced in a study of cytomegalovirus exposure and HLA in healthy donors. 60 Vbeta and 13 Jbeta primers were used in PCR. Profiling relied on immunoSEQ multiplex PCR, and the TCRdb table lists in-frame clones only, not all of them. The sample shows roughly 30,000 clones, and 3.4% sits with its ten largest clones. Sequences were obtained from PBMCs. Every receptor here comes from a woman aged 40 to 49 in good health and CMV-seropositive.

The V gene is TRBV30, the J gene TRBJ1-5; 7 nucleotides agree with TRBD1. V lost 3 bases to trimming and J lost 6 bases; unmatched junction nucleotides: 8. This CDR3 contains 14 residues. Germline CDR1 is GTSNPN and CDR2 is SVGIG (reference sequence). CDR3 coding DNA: TGTGCCTGGAGGGGATCAGGGGGACCTCAGCCCCAGCATTTT. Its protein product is CAWRGSGGPQPQHF.

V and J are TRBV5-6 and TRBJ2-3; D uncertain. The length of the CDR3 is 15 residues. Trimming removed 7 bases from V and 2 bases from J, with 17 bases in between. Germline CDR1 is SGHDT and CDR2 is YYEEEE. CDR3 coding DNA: TGTGCCAGCGCCCCCGGAACTACCGACACAGATACGCAGTATTTT. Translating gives CASAPGTTDTDTQYF.

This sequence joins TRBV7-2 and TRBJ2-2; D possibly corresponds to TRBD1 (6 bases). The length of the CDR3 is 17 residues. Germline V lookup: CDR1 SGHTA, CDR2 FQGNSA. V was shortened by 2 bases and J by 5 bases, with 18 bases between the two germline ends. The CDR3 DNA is TGTGCCAGCAGCTTAAGGGGGTCCCTAGCAAGGACCGGGGAGCTGTTTTTT. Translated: CASSLRGSLARTGELFF.

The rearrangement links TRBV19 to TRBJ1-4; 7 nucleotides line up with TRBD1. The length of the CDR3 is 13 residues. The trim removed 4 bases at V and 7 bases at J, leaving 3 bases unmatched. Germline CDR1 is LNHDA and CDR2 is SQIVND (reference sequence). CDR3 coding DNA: TGTGCCAGTAGTACAGGGGGAGGTGAAAAACTGTTTTTT. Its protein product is CASSTGGGEKLFF. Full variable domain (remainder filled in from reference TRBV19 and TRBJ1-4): DGGITQSPKYLFRKEGQNVTLSCEQNLNHDAMYWYRQDPGQGLRLIYYSQIVNDFQKGDIAEGYSVSREKKESFPLTVTSAQKNPTAFYLCASSTGGGEKLFFGSGTQLSVL.

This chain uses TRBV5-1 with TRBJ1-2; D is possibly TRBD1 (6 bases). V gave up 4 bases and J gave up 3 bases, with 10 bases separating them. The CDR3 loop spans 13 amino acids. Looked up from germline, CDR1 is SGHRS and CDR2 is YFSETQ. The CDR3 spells CASSDQGYYGYTF. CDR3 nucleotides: TGCGCCAGCAGCGACCAGGGGTACTATGGCTACACCTTC.

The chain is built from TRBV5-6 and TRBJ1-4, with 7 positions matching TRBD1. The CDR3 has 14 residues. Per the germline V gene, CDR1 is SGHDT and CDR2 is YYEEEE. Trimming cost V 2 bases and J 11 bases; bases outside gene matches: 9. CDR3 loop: CASSFDRVAEKLFF. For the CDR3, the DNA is TGTGCCAGCAGCTTTGACAGGGTTGCTGAGAAACTGTTTTTT.

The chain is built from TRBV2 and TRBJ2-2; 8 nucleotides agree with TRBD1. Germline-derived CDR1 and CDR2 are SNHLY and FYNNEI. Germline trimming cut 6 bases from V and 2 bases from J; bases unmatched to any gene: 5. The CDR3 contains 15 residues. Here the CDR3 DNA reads TGTGCCAGCAGCCGGACAGGGAAAAACACCGGGGAGCTGTTTTTT. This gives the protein CASSRTGKNTGELFF.

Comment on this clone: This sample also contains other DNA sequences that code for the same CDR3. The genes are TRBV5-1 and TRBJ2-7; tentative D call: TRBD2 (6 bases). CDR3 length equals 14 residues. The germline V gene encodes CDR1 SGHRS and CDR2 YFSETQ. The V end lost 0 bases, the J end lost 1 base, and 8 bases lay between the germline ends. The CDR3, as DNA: TGCGCCAGCAGCTTGGTGGCGGGGTCCTACGAGCAGTACTTC. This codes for CASSLVAGSYEQYF.

The CDR3 spells CASSEGTGPYEQYF. Written as DNA, the CDR3 is TGTGCCAGCAGTGAAGGGACAGGACCCTACGAGCAGTACTTC. The V call is TRBV27, the J call TRBJ2-7; 8 bases align to TRBD1. The CDR3 spans 14 residues. Germline loops: CDR1 MNHEY, CDR2 SMNVEV (reference sequence). Trimming at V came to 5 bases and at J to 2 bases, leaving 5 bases not matched to a gene.

The CDR3 region has the DNA TGTGCCAGCAGCGCCTCTTCTAGAGGCGAGCAGTACTTC. Protein: CASSASSRGEQYF. This sequence joins TRBV9 and TRBJ2-7; D remains unclear. CDR3 size: 13 residues. Germline CDR1 and CDR2: SGDLS and YYNGEE. V lost 3 bases and J lost 6, with 13 bases in between. Full variable domain (rest looked up from reference TRBV9 and TRBJ2-7): DSGVTQTPKHLITATGQRVTLRCSPRSGDLSVYWYQQSLDQGLQFLIQYYNGEERAKGNILERFSAQQFPDLHSELNLSSLELGDSALYFCASSASSRGEQYFGPGTRLTVT.

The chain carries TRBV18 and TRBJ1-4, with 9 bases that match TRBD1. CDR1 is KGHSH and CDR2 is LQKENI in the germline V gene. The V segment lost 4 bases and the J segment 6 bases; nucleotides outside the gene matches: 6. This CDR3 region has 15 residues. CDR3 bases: TGTGCCAGCTCACAGGGACAGGGACGGGATGAAAAACTGTTTTTT. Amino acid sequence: CASSQGQGRDEKLFF.

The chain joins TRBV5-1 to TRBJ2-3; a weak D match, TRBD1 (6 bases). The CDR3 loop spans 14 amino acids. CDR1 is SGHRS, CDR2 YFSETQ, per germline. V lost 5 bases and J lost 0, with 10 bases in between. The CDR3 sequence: CASRGAASTDTQYF. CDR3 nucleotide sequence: TGCGCCAGCAGGGGGGCGGCTAGCACAGATACGCAGTATTTT.

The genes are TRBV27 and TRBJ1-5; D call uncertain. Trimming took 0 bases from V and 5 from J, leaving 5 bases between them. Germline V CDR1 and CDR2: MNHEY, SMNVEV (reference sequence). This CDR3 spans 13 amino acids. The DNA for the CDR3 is TGTGCCAGCAGTTTATCGGGCGATCAGCCCCAGCATTTT. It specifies CASSLSGDQPQHF.

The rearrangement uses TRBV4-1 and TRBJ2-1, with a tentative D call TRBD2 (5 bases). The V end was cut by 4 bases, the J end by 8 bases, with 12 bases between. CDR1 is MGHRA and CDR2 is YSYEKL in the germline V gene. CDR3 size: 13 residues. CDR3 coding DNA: TGCGCCAGCAGCCGATCCGAGGGTTATGAGCAGTTCTTC. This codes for CASSRSEGYEQFF.

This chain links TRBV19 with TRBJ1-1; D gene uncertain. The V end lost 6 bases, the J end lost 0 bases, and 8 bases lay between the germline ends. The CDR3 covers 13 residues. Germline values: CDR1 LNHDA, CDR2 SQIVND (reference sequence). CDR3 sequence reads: CASRQNMNTEAFF. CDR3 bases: TGTGCCAGTAGACAGAACATGAACACTGAAGCTTTCTTT.

DNA for the CDR3: TGTGCCAGCAGCTTAGCGTCGGACAGCTCCTACGAGCAGTACTTC. Translated: CASSLASDSSYEQYF. This chain uses TRBV7-6 with TRBJ2-7, with D possibly being TRBD1 (6 bases). The CDR3 is 15 residues long. Germline V gives CDR1 SGHVS, CDR2 FNYEAQ. V lost 0 bases to trimming and J lost 0 bases, with 9 bases between them.

The CDR3 region is CASSSSSLGNIQYF. The CDR3 coding sequence is TGTGCCAGCAGTTCTTCTAGCCTCGGAAACATTCAGTACTTC. The chain couples TRBV27 to TRBJ2-4; weak D call: TRBD2 (5 bases). Germline CDR1 is MNHEY and CDR2 is SMNVEV (reference sequence). V lost 4 bases and J 6 bases, leaving 13 bases between the germline ends. This CDR3 is 14 amino acids long.

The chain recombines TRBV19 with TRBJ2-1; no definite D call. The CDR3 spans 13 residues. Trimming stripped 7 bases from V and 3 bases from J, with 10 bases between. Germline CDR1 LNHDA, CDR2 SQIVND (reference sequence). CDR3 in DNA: TGTGCCAGTACCCCCTCGGGCTACAATGAGCAGTTCTTC. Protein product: CASTPSGYNEQFF.

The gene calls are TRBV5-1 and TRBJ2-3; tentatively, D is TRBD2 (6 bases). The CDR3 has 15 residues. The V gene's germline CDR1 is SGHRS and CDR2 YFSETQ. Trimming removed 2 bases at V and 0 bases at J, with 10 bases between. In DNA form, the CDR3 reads TGCGCCAGCAGCTTCTTAGCGGATAGCACAGATACGCAGTATTTT. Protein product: CASSFLADSTDTQYF. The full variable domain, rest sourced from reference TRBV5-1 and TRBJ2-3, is KAGVTQTPRYLIKTRGQQVTLSCSPISGHRSVSWYQQTPGQGLQFLFEYFSETQRNKGNFPGRFSGRQFSNSRSEMNVSTLELGDSALYLCASSFLADSTDTQYFGPGTRLTVL.

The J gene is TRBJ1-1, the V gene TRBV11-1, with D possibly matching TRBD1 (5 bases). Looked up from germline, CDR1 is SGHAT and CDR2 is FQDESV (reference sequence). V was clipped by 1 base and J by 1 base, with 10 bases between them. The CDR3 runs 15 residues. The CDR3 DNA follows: TGTGCCAGCAGCTTAGGGGGGGTTCGGAACACTGAAGCTTTCTTT. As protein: CASSLGGVRNTEAFF.

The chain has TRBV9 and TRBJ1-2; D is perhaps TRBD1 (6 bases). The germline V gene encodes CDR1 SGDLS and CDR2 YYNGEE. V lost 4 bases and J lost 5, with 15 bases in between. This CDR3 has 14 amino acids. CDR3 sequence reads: CASSTRDTTYGYTF. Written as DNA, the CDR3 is TGTGCCAGCAGCACCCGGGACACAACTTATGGCTACACCTTC.